The 28 T cell receptor beta chains presented below share a single source sample, sequenced in a study of blood T cell repertoires in COVID-19. Only in-frame clones appear in the TCRdb table, and some are missing; sequencing was by immunoSEQ multiplex PCR. Counted here are 140,000 to 150,000 clones, approximately 87% occurring once; the ten biggest clones make up less than 10%. The sample consisted of peripheral blood. Every receptor here comes from a woman aged 45 to 65 with active or convalescent COVID-19.

This chain joins TRBV3-1 (or the pseudogene TRBV3-2) and TRBJ1-1; TRBD1 matches 9 bases. The junction had 14 bases not matched to a gene; V was cut back by 4 bases and J by 5 bases. CDR1 LGHDT and CDR2 YNNKEL come from the germline V gene (reference sequence). There are 17 residues in the CDR3. In nucleotides, the CDR3 is TGTGCCAGCAGCCCGGAAAACCACAGGGGGCGAGGGACTGAAGCTTTCTTT. This sequence encodes CASSPENHRGRGTEAFF.

The chain joins TRBV28 to TRBJ2-7; 8 nucleotides line up with TRBD2. Germline CDR1 MDHEN, CDR2 SYDVKM. The V segment lost 8 bases and the J segment 4 bases; nucleotides outside the gene matches: 16. There are 16 residues in the CDR3. The CDR3 region is CASSSSGGPGLYEQYF. The CDR3 nucleotides are TGTGCCAGCTCCTCCAGCGGGGGACCGGGTCTGTACGAGCAGTACTTC.

This sequence joins TRBV6-1 and TRBJ1-6; TRBD1 matches 9 bases. The germline V gene has CDR1 MNHNS and CDR2 SASEGT. Germline trimming cut 3 bases from V and 14 bases from J; bases unmatched to any gene: 5. This CDR3 is built from 13 residues. Here the CDR3 DNA reads TGTGCCAGCAGTGATACAGGGGGCAGGACCCTCCACTTT. Encoded protein: CASSDTGGRTLHF.

This clone has a single count. The genes are TRBV19 and TRBJ1-5; perhaps TRBD1 as D (6 bases). V lost 4 bases, J lost 3 bases, and 10 bases lay in between. The germline CDR1 and CDR2 sequences are LNHDA and SQIVND (reference sequence). The CDR3 totals 14 residues. This chain's CDR3 is CASSTGQFNQPQHF. The CDR3 DNA sequence: TGTGCCAGTAGTACCGGACAGTTCAATCAGCCCCAGCATTTT.

The J gene is TRBJ1-1, the V gene TRBV30; D is unresolved. The length of the CDR3 is 11 residues. Germline-derived CDR1 and CDR2 are GTSNPN and SVGIG (reference sequence). Trimming pared 3 bases from V and 5 bases from J, leaving 7 bases between. Written as DNA, the CDR3 is TGTGCCTGGAGCCCTAGGACTGAAGCTTTCTTT. It specifies CAWSPRTEAFF.

This clone was recorded once. The chain recombines TRBV9 with TRBJ2-3; D might be TRBD2 (5 bases). The germline V and J ends were trimmed by 4 bases and 2 bases, with 14 bases remaining between them. CDR1 and CDR2 (germline): SGDLS, YYNGEE. This CDR3 spans 15 amino acids. This CDR3 is CASSQQDYPTDTQYF. CDR3 bases: TGTGCCAGCAGCCAACAAGACTACCCCACAGATACGCAGTATTTT.

This chain connects TRBV2 to TRBJ2-3; D perhaps matches TRBD2 (6 bases). The CDR3 is made up of 13 amino acids. Germline loops: CDR1 SNHLY, CDR2 FYNNEI. V was shortened by 8 bases and J by 2 bases, with 11 bases between the two germline ends. The CDR3 protein is CASVWGVTDTQYF. The CDR3 bases are TGTGCCAGCGTGTGGGGGGTCACAGATACGCAGTATTTT.

The genes are TRBV19 and TRBJ2-5, with 8 bases identical to TRBD1. CDR1 and CDR2 from the germline V gene are LNHDA and SQIVND (reference sequence). The CDR3 is 16 residues long. Unmatched junction bases numbered 9, after V lost 6 bases and J lost 0 bases. The CDR3, as DNA: TGTGCCAGTAGGCCTACAGGGGGAACGTACCAAGAGACCCAGTACTTC. Translation: CASRPTGGTYQETQYF.

The chain joins TRBV28 to TRBJ2-1, with 8 bases aligning to TRBD2. Germline-derived CDR1 and CDR2 are MDHEN and SYDVKM. The CDR3 has 16 amino acids. Losses at the gene ends were 5 bases for V and 6 bases for J; bases not matched to a gene: 12. The CDR3 region has the DNA TGTGCCAGCAGTGCCCCTGTCGGGACTAGGGTCAATGAGCAGTTCTTC. Its translation: CASSAPVGTRVNEQFF.

The chain is built from TRBV29-1 and TRBJ1-5; no clear D gene. Germline assignment: CDR1 SQVTM and CDR2 ANQGSEA. This CDR3 region has 13 residues. Trimming stripped 4 bases from V and 3 bases from J, with 10 bases between. The DNA for the CDR3 is TGCAGCGTTGGCGCGGACTACAATCAGCCCCAGCATTTT. Translated, it gives CSVGADYNQPQHF.

This rearrangement joins TRBV5-4 to TRBJ1-6; 10 bases are shared with TRBD1. The CDR3 runs 17 residues. After removal of 5 bases from V and 0 bases from J, the junction contained 5 bases not matched to a gene. Germline lookup yields CDR1 SGHNT and CDR2 YYREEE (reference sequence). CDR3 region: CASSLGQGSSYNSPLHF. CDR3 nucleotides: TGTGCCAGCAGTCTGGGACAGGGGAGCTCCTATAATTCACCCCTCCACTTT. The full variable domain, completed using reference TRBV5-4 and TRBJ1-6, is ETGVTQSPTHLIKTRGQQVTLRCSSQSGHNTVSWYQQALGQGPQFIFQYYREEENGRGNFPPRFSGLQFPNYSSELNVNALELDDSALYLCASSLGQGSSYNSPLHFGNGTRLTVT.

This chain's CDR3 is CASSGTSGATDTQYF. For the CDR3, the DNA is TGTGCCAGCAGTGGAACTAGCGGGGCCACAGATACGCAGTATTTT. This chain joins TRBV6-4 and TRBJ2-3; 10 nucleotides line up with TRBD2. Germline CDR1 is MRHNA and CDR2 is SNTAGT. The V gene end was trimmed by 4 bases and the J gene end by 2 bases; junction bases not matched to a gene: 3. This CDR3 region has 15 residues.

The chain couples TRBV14 to TRBJ2-5, with TRBD2 matching 10 bases. CDR3 length equals 16 residues. Germline V gene lookup returns CDR1 SGHDN and CDR2 FVKESK. J was trimmed by 2 bases and V by 4 bases; bases with no gene match: 7. CDR3 sequence (DNA): TGTGCCAGCAGCCGCGTTCTAGCGGGGGCGCAAGAGACCCAGTACTTC. Protein sequence: CASSRVLAGAQETQYF.

The V call is TRBV14, the J call TRBJ2-2, with 8 bases identical to TRBD1. There are 17 residues in the CDR3. V lost 0 bases to trimming and J lost 6 bases; unmatched junction nucleotides: 9. Germline CDR1 is SGHDN and CDR2 is FVKESK. CDR3 bases: TGTGCCAGCAGCCAAGATCTCACGGACAGGGTCCCCGGGGAGCTGTTTTTT. This sequence encodes CASSQDLTDRVPGELFF. The full variable domain, with the rest looked up from reference TRBV14 and TRBJ2-2, is EAGVTQFPSHSVIEKGQTVTLRCDPISGHDNLYWYRRVMGKEIKFLLHFVKESKQDESGMPNNRFLAERTGGTYSTLKVQPAELEDSGVYFCASSQDLTDRVPGELFFGEGSRLTVL.

The chain links TRBV19 to TRBJ1-1; no reliable D call. CDR1 LNHDA and CDR2 SQIVND come from the germline V gene (reference sequence). The V and J ends lost 0 bases and 0 bases respectively, with 20 bases between them. This CDR3 has 19 amino acids. CDR3 amino acids: CASSIDINRPGRMNTEAFF. CDR3 DNA sequence: TGTGCCAGTAGTATAGATATTAACAGACCTGGCCGGATGAACACTGAAGCTTTCTTT.

This clone was recorded only once. This chain joins TRBV29-1 and TRBJ1-1; possibly TRBD1 for D (6 bases). Between the trimmed V and J ends, which lost 6 bases and 6 bases, there was a span of 17 bases. Germline CDR1 reads SQVTM; CDR2 reads ANQGSEA. The CDR3 contains 13 residues. CDR3 sequence: CSVGQPYGSEAFF. The CDR3 DNA follows: TGCAGCGTAGGACAGCCTTATGGGTCTGAAGCTTTCTTT. Looking up the rest from reference TRBV29-1 and TRBJ1-1 gives the full variable domain: SAVISQKPSRDICQRGTSLTIQCQVDSQVTMMFWYRQQPGQSLTLIATANQGSEATYESGFVIDKFPISRPNLTFSTLTVSNMSPEDSSIYLCSVGQPYGSEAFFGQGTRLTVV.

This clone was detected only once. The CDR3 here is CAWSVQYEQYF. CDR3 in DNA: TGTGCCTGGAGTGTACAGTACGAGCAGTACTTC. The rearrangement uses TRBV30 and TRBJ2-7; D unclear. V dropped 0 bases and J dropped 4 bases, with 4 bases sitting between them. The germline CDR1 and CDR2 sequences are GTSNPN and SVGIG (reference sequence). The CDR3 sequence is 11 residues long.

This chain uses TRBV4-3 with TRBJ1-6; D perhaps matches TRBD1 (5 bases). CDR1 is LGHNA and CDR2 is YSLEER in the germline V gene. Deletions cut 0 bases from V and 14 bases from J, with 20 bases between. The CDR3 totals 16 residues. The CDR3 nucleotides read TGCGCCAGCAGCCAAGATTTTTCAGGGTCTGAGTCGACCCTCCACTTT. Translated: CASSQDFSGSESTLHF.

This clone was counted once. V is TRBV7-2 and J is TRBJ2-5; TRBD2 aligns across 9 bases. V was clipped by 1 base and J by 5 bases; unmatched bases: 2. The germline gives CDR1 SGHTA, CDR2 FQGNSA. This CDR3 is 14 amino acids long. CDR3 loop: CASSLGGGAETQYF. The CDR3 DNA reads as TGTGCCAGCAGCTTAGGCGGGGGGGCGGAGACCCAGTACTTC.

The chain carries TRBV7-2 and TRBJ2-3; D gene ambiguous. This CDR3 has 14 residues. The germline V gene encodes CDR1 SGHTA and CDR2 FQGNSA. V lost 6 bases and J lost 3, with 13 bases in between. The chain's CDR3 is CASSSVWATDTQYF. As DNA, the CDR3 is TGTGCCAGCAGTTCTGTCTGGGCGACAGATACGCAGTATTTT.

The V and J genes are TRBV11-3 and TRBJ2-3; 9 bases agree with TRBD1. The CDR3 is made up of 15 amino acids. J was trimmed by 4 bases and V by 1 base; bases with no gene match: 3. Per the germline V gene, CDR1 is SGHNT and CDR2 is YENEEA. In nucleotides, the CDR3 is TGTGCCAGCAGCTTAGGGACAGGGGATCCAGATACGCAGTATTTT. Translating it yields CASSLGTGDPDTQYF.

The chain combines TRBV18 with TRBJ2-4; 7 bases are shared with TRBD1. V was clipped by 0 bases and J by 0 bases; unmatched bases: 2. CDR3 size: 16 residues. The V gene's germline CDR1 is KGHSH and CDR2 LQKENI. The CDR3 region has the DNA TGTGCCAGCTCACCACCGGCAGGGGGAGCCAAAAACATTCAGTACTTC. The encoded protein is CASSPPAGGAKNIQYF.

The DNA of the CDR3 is TGTGCCAGCAGCTTAGGAGGGATCGATTCACCCCTCCACTTT. Protein sequence: CASSLGGIDSPLHF. The V call is TRBV7-6, the J call TRBJ1-6; D not resolved. CDR1 is SGHVS and CDR2 is FNYEAQ in the germline V gene. CDR3 length equals 14 residues. V was pared by 1 base and J by 8 bases, with 9 bases between.

This clone showed up just once. The gene calls are TRBV6-5 and TRBJ1-6; a weak D match, TRBD1 (5 bases). Germline CDR1 and CDR2: MNHEY and SVGAGI. V was shortened by 7 bases and J by 3 bases, with 13 bases between the two germline ends. The CDR3 loop spans 15 amino acids. The CDR3 bases are TGTGCCAGCACCCCCAGGGCCGACTATAATTCACCCCTCCACTTT. Residues: CASTPRADYNSPLHF.

This chain uses TRBV2 with TRBJ1-1, with D possibly being TRBD1 (5 bases). This CDR3 is 13 amino acids long. The germline V gene has CDR1 SNHLY and CDR2 FYNNEI. V lost 8 bases and J 3 bases, leaving 13 bases between the germline ends. Here the CDR3 DNA reads TGTGCCAGCTGGCGGGGCAGGGACACTGAAGCTTTCTTT. Amino acid sequence: CASWRGRDTEAFF.

V and J are TRBV3-1 (or the pseudogene TRBV3-2) and TRBJ2-1, with D maybe TRBD2 (6 bases). This CDR3 has 15 amino acids. V lost 0 bases and J 8 bases, leaving 14 bases between the germline ends. CDR1 and CDR2 from the germline V gene are LGHDT and YNNKEL (reference sequence). The CDR3 region is CASSQDQLAGDEQFF. As DNA, the CDR3 is TGTGCCAGCAGCCAAGATCAACTAGCTGGAGATGAGCAGTTCTTC.

The chain employs TRBV7-2 and TRBJ1-5; 8 nucleotides match TRBD1. The V and J ends lost 5 bases and 6 bases, in that order; junction bases with no gene match: 9. The germline V gene encodes CDR1 SGHTA and CDR2 FQGNSA. The length of the CDR3 is 15 residues. CDR3: CASSLMTGDVQPQHF. CDR3 bases: TGTGCCAGCAGCCTAATGACAGGGGATGTTCAGCCCCAGCATTTT. The variable domain in full, with the rest retrieved from reference TRBV7-2 and TRBJ1-5, is GAGVSQSPSNKVTEKGKDVELRCDPISGHTALYWYRQSLGQGLEFLIYFQGNSAPDKSGLPSDRFSAERTGGSVSTLTIQRTQQEDSAVYLCASSLMTGDVQPQHFGDGTRLSIL.

The chain combines TRBV5-1 with TRBJ2-3; the match to TRBD2 covers 8 bases. Germline trimming cut 6 bases from V and 0 bases from J; bases unmatched to any gene: 6. CDR3 length equals 15 residues. Germline CDR1 is SGHRS and CDR2 is YFSETQ. The CDR3 DNA reads TGCGCCAGCACTCTAGCGGGCGCGAGCACAGATACGCAGTATTTT. Residues: CASTLAGASTDTQYF.